These 8 T cell receptor beta chains were all obtained from the same sample, sequenced in a study of blood T cell repertoires in COVID-19. Clones were sequenced by immunoSEQ multiplex PCR, and TCRdb holds only the in-frame ones, with some missing. The sample gives some 260,000 clones, around nine tenths of which show up once; more than 0.95% is in the top ten. Specimen: peripheral blood. The receptor source for this set is a woman in her thirties or forties who had recovered from COVID-19.

The chain uses TRBV19 and TRBJ2-3, with 8 nucleotides matching TRBD2. Germline CDR1 reads LNHDA; CDR2 reads SQIVND (reference sequence). V was clipped by 3 bases and J by 3 bases; unmatched bases: 5. The CDR3 is 15 residues long. DNA of the CDR3: TGTGCCAGTAGTATGGGGTCGGGGGGGACAGATACGCAGTATTTT. It codes for CASSMGSGGTDTQYF.

The CDR3 DNA follows: TGTGCCAGCATCCCCTCACTAGCGGGAGGGGGAGATACGCAGTATTTT. This translates into CASIPSLAGGGDTQYF. The chain recombines TRBV7-2 with TRBJ2-3; 13 bases agree with TRBD2. Germline CDR1 SGHTA, CDR2 FQGNSA. The CDR3 extends over 16 amino acids. Trimming removed 7 bases from V and 5 bases from J; junction bases left unmatched: 9. The entire variable domain, with the rest obtained from reference TRBV7-2 and TRBJ2-3, is as follows: GAGVSQSPSNKVTEKGKDVELRCDPISGHTALYWYRQSLGQGLEFLIYFQGNSAPDKSGLPSDRFSAERTGGSVSTLTIQRTQQEDSAVYLCASIPSLAGGGDTQYFGPGTRLTVL.

V is TRBV25-1 and J is TRBJ2-2; TRBD2 is a possible D gene (6 bases). Germline CDR1 MGHDK, CDR2 SYGVNS. This CDR3 has 14 residues. V shed 10 bases and J shed 2 bases, with 14 bases lying between them. CDR3 residues: CATRTGANTGELFF. CDR3 sequence (DNA): TGTGCCACCCGGACGGGAGCCAACACCGGGGAGCTGTTTTTT. Full variable domain (missing parts from reference TRBV25-1 and TRBJ2-2): EADIYQTPRYLVIGTGKKITLECSQTMGHDKMYWYQQDPGMELHLIHYSYGVNSTEKGDLSSESTVSRIRTEHFPLTLESARPSHTSQYLCATRTGANTGELFFGEGSRLTVL.

The sample holds one count of this clone. The chain recombines TRBV14 with TRBJ1-3; D might be TRBD1 (5 bases). The CDR3 extends over 17 amino acids. Germline CDR1 is SGHDN and CDR2 is FVKESK. Trimming cost V 0 bases and J 2 bases, with 14 bases left between them. The CDR3 sequence is CASSQDWLPRAGNTIYF. The CDR3 nucleotides are TGTGCCAGCAGCCAAGATTGGCTCCCCAGGGCTGGAAACACCATATATTTT. The entire variable domain, with the rest obtained from reference TRBV14 and TRBJ1-3, is as follows: EAGVTQFPSHSVIEKGQTVTLRCDPISGHDNLYWYRRVMGKEIKFLLHFVKESKQDESGMPNNRFLAERTGGTYSTLKVQPAELEDSGVYFCASSQDWLPRAGNTIYFGEGSWLTVV.

The chain employs TRBV6-5 and TRBJ1-5; the D gene is possibly TRBD1 (5 bases). V dropped 2 bases and J dropped 2 bases, with 10 bases sitting between them. The CDR3 loop spans 15 amino acids. CDR1 is MNHEY and CDR2 is SVGAGI in the germline V gene. The CDR3 reads CASSYVRGGNQPQHF. DNA for the CDR3: TGTGCCAGCAGTTACGTCCGGGGGGGCAATCAGCCCCAGCATTTT.

The chain couples TRBV28 to TRBJ1-2; possibly TRBD1 for D (5 bases). Trimming shortened V by 3 bases and J by 4 bases, and 18 bases separated the two germline ends. CDR1 and CDR2 from the germline V gene are MDHEN and SYDVKM. The CDR3 length is 16 residues. The CDR3 reads CASSFPGWGGGYGYTF. Here the CDR3 DNA reads TGTGCCAGCAGTTTTCCCGGTTGGGGGGGTGGCTATGGCTACACCTTC.

This rearrangement joins TRBV18 to TRBJ2-5; D is unresolved. The CDR3 length is 15 residues. The V end lost 0 bases, the J end lost 5 bases, and 13 bases lay between the germline ends. Germline V CDR1 and CDR2: KGHSH, LQKENI. The CDR3: CASSPPGTGPETQYF. In DNA, the CDR3 is TGTGCCAGCTCACCACCCGGTACTGGGCCGGAGACCCAGTACTTC.

The rearrangement uses TRBV18 and TRBJ1-2, with D possibly TRBD1 on 5 matching bases. Deletions cut 0 bases from V and 7 bases from J, with 9 bases between. The CDR3 totals 13 residues. Germline CDR1 is KGHSH and CDR2 is LQKENI. CDR3 sequence: CASSPPGPGGYTF. In DNA, the CDR3 is TGTGCCAGCTCACCACCGGGGCCAGGTGGCTACACCTTC. Full variable domain (remainder filled in from reference TRBV18 and TRBJ1-2): NAGVMQNPRHLVRRRGQEARLRCSPMKGHSHVYWYRQLPEEGLKFMVYLQKENIIDESGMPKERFSAEFPKEGPSILRIQQVVRGDSAAYFCASSPPGPGGYTFGSGTRLTVV.